These 30 T cell receptor beta chains originate from one sample sequenced in a study of identical twins. From the 5' RACE reads, TCRdb called clonotypes with MiXCR, one entry per CDR3 protein. Here the sample spans 690,000 or so distinct CDR3 sequences, 8.6% being singletons. These data were likewise used in another study, on yellow fever vaccine responses in identical twins.

The sequenced sample consisted of PBMCs. The source of these receptors is a woman younger than 30 in good health.

The rearrangement uses TRBV12-3 or TRBV12-4 and TRBJ2-7; D is unresolved. The CDR3 is 12 residues long. V dropped 3 bases and J dropped 3 bases, with 6 bases sitting between them. Here the CDR3 DNA reads TGTGCCAGCAGTTTCTTCGTCTACGAGCAGTACTTC. This codes for CASSFFVYEQYF.

This clonotype was picked up a small number of times. The chain is built from TRBV12-3 or TRBV12-4 and TRBJ2-2; D gene ambiguous. Trimming took off 5 bases at V and 7 bases at J, with 14 bases between the two ends. The CDR3 has 14 amino acids. In nucleotides, the CDR3 is TGTGCCAGCAGTGACCTGAGGACGGTCGGGGAGCTGTTTTTT. Encoded protein: CASSDLRTVGELFF.

This clonotype was counted ten times or more. The chain couples TRBV5-1 to TRBJ2-1; TRBD1 or TRBD2 may be the D gene (5 bases each). The CDR3 spans 14 residues. V was shortened by 3 bases and J by 5 bases, with 12 bases between the two germline ends. Germline CDR1 reads SGHRS; CDR2 reads YFSETQ. The CDR3 nucleotides read TGCGCCAGCAGCTGGGACGGCGGTAACAATGAGCAGTTCTTC. As protein: CASSWDGGNNEQFF.

Turning to this clonotype: This may be a read error, as it is one base from a much larger clone. The chain links TRBV15 to TRBJ2-7; 7 bases line up with TRBD1. After removal of 9 bases from V and 5 bases from J, the junction contained 7 bases not matched to a gene. Per the germline V gene, CDR1 is LNHNV and CDR2 is YYDKDF (reference sequence). CDR3 length: 12 residues. As DNA, the CDR3 is TGTGCCACTTCGGGACAGAACCACGAGCAGTACTTC. It encodes CATSGQNHEQYF.

The chain recombines TRBV20-1 with TRBJ2-1; D not certain. The CDR3 length is 16 residues. Deletions cut 3 bases from V and 7 bases from J, with 22 bases between. Germline assignment: CDR1 DFQATT and CDR2 SNEGSKA (reference sequence). The CDR3 reads CSARGLADENWNEQFF. The CDR3 coding sequence is TGCAGTGCTAGGGGCTTAGCCGACGAGAATTGGAATGAGCAGTTCTTC.

This clonotype has only a few counts. The rearrangement uses TRBV27 and TRBJ2-7, with TRBD2 as a possible D gene (6 bases). V lost 3 bases and J lost 7, with 13 bases in between. Germline assignment: CDR1 MNHEY and CDR2 SMNVEV (reference sequence). The CDR3 contains 13 residues. CDR3 protein: CASSFRVGREQYF. The CDR3 region has the DNA TGTGCCAGCAGTTTCCGAGTAGGGAGGGAGCAGTACTTC.

This clonotype occurred many times. The chain combines TRBV29-1 with TRBJ2-2; no clear D. V was shortened by 2 bases and J by 5 bases, with 9 bases between the two germline ends. The CDR3 totals 13 residues. Germline CDR1 and CDR2: SQVTM and ANQGSEA. The chain's CDR3 is CSVESEQTGELFF. The DNA of the CDR3 is TGCAGCGTTGAATCAGAACAAACCGGGGAGCTGTTTTTT.

The gene calls are TRBV2 and TRBJ2-6, with D possibly TRBD1 on 5 matching bases. Trimming left V 5 bases short and J 4 bases short, with 15 bases between. Germline lookup yields CDR1 SNHLY and CDR2 FYNNEI. The CDR3 covers 16 residues. CDR3 sequence reads: CASSPERGSGANVLTF. For the CDR3, the DNA is TGTGCCAGCAGTCCCGAAAGGGGCTCCGGGGCCAACGTCCTGACTTTC.

This clonotype was seen only a few times. The chain employs TRBV4-1 and TRBJ2-7; TRBD1 matches at 8 bases. The ends lost 1 base at V and 6 bases at J; junction bases unmatched: 11. CDR1 is MGHRA and CDR2 is YSYEKL in the germline V gene. The CDR3 is 16 residues long. The CDR3 is CASSQANLGQGGEQYF. CDR3 nucleotides: TGCGCCAGCAGCCAAGCAAACTTAGGACAGGGAGGCGAGCAGTACTTC.

This clonotype turned up a few times. The V gene is TRBV29-1, the J gene TRBJ2-7; 9 bases line up with TRBD1. This CDR3 contains 14 residues. The V segment lost 7 bases and the J segment 2 bases; nucleotides outside the gene matches: 9. Germline V gives CDR1 SQVTM, CDR2 ANQGSEA. The CDR3 nucleotides read TGCAGCGCCCAGGAAAGACAGGGGGCCTACGAGCAGTACTTC. This gives the protein CSAQERQGAYEQYF.

This sequence joins TRBV9 and TRBJ2-2; 9 bases fit TRBD1. The CDR3 spans 16 residues. Germline CDR1 reads SGDLS; CDR2 reads YYNGEE. With 0 bases clipped from V and 4 bases from J, the junction kept 4 bases outside the gene matches. This CDR3 is CASSVAGTGSTGELFF. As DNA, the CDR3 is TGTGCCAGCAGCGTAGCTGGGACAGGGTCCACCGGGGAGCTGTTTTTT.

Of note for this clonotype: Since a much larger clone is just one base distant, this may be a read error. The chain employs TRBV13 and TRBJ2-1, with D perhaps TRBD1 (7 bases). This CDR3 has 17 amino acids. From germline, CDR1 is PRHDT and CDR2 FYEKMQ (reference sequence). The DNA for the CDR3 is TGTACCAGCAGCCCGCTACTTGACAGGGCGGGAAACAATGAGCAGTTCTTC. Translated: CTSSPLLDRAGNNEQFF. Based on the CDR3 plus reference TRBV13 and TRBJ2-1, the full variable domain is AAGVIQSPRHLIKEKRETATLKCYPIPRHDTVYWYQQGPGQDPQFLISFYEKMQSDKGSIPDRFSAQQFSDYHSELNMSSLELGDSALYFCTSSPLLDRAGNNEQFFGPGTRLTVL.

This clonotype was detected ten times or more. The V call is TRBV29-1, the J call TRBJ2-5; D may be TRBD1 or TRBD2 (5 bases each). CDR1 is SQVTM, CDR2 ANQGSEA, per germline. V lost 4 bases and J 4 bases, leaving 10 bases between the germline ends. The CDR3 loop spans 12 amino acids. The CDR3 here is CSVVGVGETQYF. The CDR3 nucleotides are TGCAGCGTTGTGGGGGTAGGAGAGACCCAGTACTTC.

The rearrangement uses TRBV5-6 and TRBJ2-2, with TRBD1 matching 7 bases. The junction had 11 bases not matched to a gene; V was cut back by 4 bases and J by 5 bases. The CDR3 is 16 residues long. Germline CDR1 is SGHDT and CDR2 is YYEEEE. The DNA for the CDR3 is TGTGCCAGCAGCCGAGGGACAGATCCCCGGACCGGGGAGCTGTTTTTT. Translation: CASSRGTDPRTGELFF.

The V and J genes are TRBV6-1 and TRBJ1-1, with TRBD1 identical over 9 bases. Germline assignment: CDR1 MNHNS and CDR2 SASEGT. J was trimmed by 1 base and V by 7 bases; bases with no gene match: 1. The CDR3 runs to 13 residues. As DNA, the CDR3 is TGTGCCAGCAAGACAGGGGGGAACACTGAAGCTTTCTTT. Translation gives CASKTGGNTEAFF.

The gene calls are TRBV11-2 and TRBJ2-5; tentative D call: TRBD1 (7 bases). V lost 4 bases and J lost 0, with 15 bases in between. Germline V gene data show CDR1 as SGHAT and CDR2 as FQNNGV. This CDR3 is built from 16 residues. The DNA of the CDR3 is TGTGCCAGCAGCTCAGGGGGACTTAGTCACCAAGAGACCCAGTACTTC. Residues: CASSSGGLSHQETQYF.

This clonotype was found many times. The chain joins TRBV6-4 to TRBJ2-1; TRBD2 aligns across 9 bases. This CDR3 comprises 18 residues. From germline, CDR1 is MRHNA and CDR2 SNTAGT. Losses at the gene ends were 10 bases for V and 0 bases for J; bases not matched to a gene: 16. The CDR3 DNA is TGTGCCACCAATTGTCCGAGCGGGAGGACCCGCTCCTACAATGAGCAGTTCTTC. This codes for CATNCPSGRTRSYNEQFF.

In its sample, this clonotype was seen a few times. The V and J genes are TRBV4-3 and TRBJ2-5; TRBD2 matches at 11 bases. This CDR3 spans 17 amino acids. V shed 3 bases, J shed 4 bases, and the junction held 10 bases outside the gene matches. From germline, CDR1 is LGHNA and CDR2 YSLEER. CDR3 sequence: CASSQNPTSGSGETQYF. The CDR3 bases are TGCGCCAGCAGCCAGAACCCCACTAGCGGGAGCGGAGAGACCCAGTACTTC.

V gene TRBV5-4 combines with J gene TRBJ1-1; D unclear. This CDR3 is built from 13 residues. V lost 0 bases, J lost 6 bases, and 9 bases lay in between. Germline loops: CDR1 SGHNT, CDR2 YYREEE (reference sequence). This CDR3 reads CASSLVGGAEAFF. CDR3 coding DNA: TGTGCCAGCAGCTTGGTGGGTGGGGCTGAAGCTTTCTTT.

This clonotype was observed a few times. This rearrangement joins TRBV5-1 to TRBJ1-1; tentatively, D is TRBD1 (5 bases). Deletions cut 0 bases from V and 1 base from J, with 10 bases between. The length of the CDR3 is 15 residues. Germline V gene sequence: CDR1 SGHRS, CDR2 YFSETQ. The CDR3 bases are TGCGCCAGCAGCTTGGATGGGCAGGGGAACACTGAAGCTTTCTTT. Protein: CASSLDGQGNTEAFF.

The chain uses TRBV27 and TRBJ2-1; D possibly matches TRBD1 or TRBD2 (6 bases each). The V end was cut by 6 bases, the J end by 8 bases, with 14 bases between. Looked up from germline, CDR1 is MNHEY and CDR2 is SMNVEV (reference sequence). The CDR3 totals 13 residues. The CDR3, as DNA: TGTGCCAGCAGCCCTCCGGAGGGGGATGAGCAGTTCTTC. Residues: CASSPPEGDEQFF.

In its sample, this clonotype was seen a few times. This chain uses TRBV3-1 with TRBJ2-7; no firm D call. Between the trimmed V and J ends, which lost 0 bases and 5 bases, there was a span of 8 bases. Germline V gives CDR1 LGHDT, CDR2 YNNKEL (reference sequence). This CDR3 region has 13 residues. CDR3 nucleotide sequence: TGTGCCAGCAGCCAAGATTTGCCCCACGAGCAGTACTTC. Translation gives CASSQDLPHEQYF.

In its sample, this clonotype was seen many times. The chain joins TRBV9 to TRBJ1-1; D might be TRBD1 (6 bases). The CDR3 is 15 amino acids. From germline, CDR1 is SGDLS and CDR2 YYNGEE. Trimming left V 0 bases short and J 8 bases short, with 17 bases between. Written as DNA, the CDR3 is TGTGCCAGCAGCGTAGAGGGGGGGCGCGGACGCGAAGCTTTCTTT. Translating it yields CASSVEGGRGREAFF. The full variable domain, completed using reference TRBV9 and TRBJ1-1, is DSGVTQTPKHLITATGQRVTLRCSPRSGDLSVYWYQQSLDQGLQFLIQYYNGEERAKGNILERFSAQQFPDLHSELNLSSLELGDSALYFCASSVEGGRGREAFFGQGTRLTVV.

This clonotype was seen at least ten times. The chain carries TRBV6-2 or TRBV6-3 and TRBJ2-2, with 9 bases that match TRBD2. From germline, CDR1 is MNHEY and CDR2 SVGEGT. This CDR3 region has 16 residues. The V gene end was trimmed by 6 bases and the J gene end by 0 bases; junction bases not matched to a gene: 5. As DNA, the CDR3 is TGTGCCAGCAGGGGTCAGCGGGGGGCGAACACCGGGGAGCTGTTTTTT. Its translation is CASRGQRGANTGELFF.

This clonotype occurred many times. V is TRBV6-2 or TRBV6-3 and J is TRBJ2-3; 7 bases are a match to TRBD2. Germline V gives CDR1 MNHEY, CDR2 SVGEGT. The trim removed 6 bases at V and 1 base at J, leaving 7 bases unmatched. The CDR3 has 15 residues. The CDR3 here is CASSPTAGGTDTQYF. CDR3 DNA: TGTGCCAGCAGCCCGACGGCGGGGGGCACAGATACGCAGTATTTT.

This clonotype was counted between two and nine times. The chain couples TRBV7-2 to TRBJ2-3; D uncertain. V was pared by 6 bases and J by 2 bases, with 12 bases between. Germline CDR1 and CDR2: SGHTA and FQGNSA. The CDR3 has 14 residues. The CDR3 DNA is TGTGCCAGCAGTTCATCCTTGATCACAGATACGCAGTATTTT. This sequence encodes CASSSSLITDTQYF.

This clonotype has at least ten counts. V usage is TRBV12-3 or TRBV12-4 and J usage is TRBJ1-4; tentatively, D is TRBD1 (5 bases). Trimming shortened V by 10 bases and J by 7 bases, and 16 bases separated the two germline ends. CDR3 length: 13 amino acids. The CDR3 region is CATSAGPGEKLFF. The CDR3, as DNA: TGTGCCACTTCTGCGGGACCCGGTGAAAAACTGTTTTTT.

In this sample, this clonotype turned up a few times. V usage is TRBV21-1 and J usage is TRBJ2-3; the table's TRBD2 call for D was not verified on the DNA. TRBV21-1 is flagged as a pseudogene. The CDR3 covers 18 residues. The CDR3 DNA is TGTGCCAGCAGCTCCCTGGGACTAGCGGGAGAACGCACAGATACGCAGTATTTT. It yields the protein CASSSLGLAGERTDTQYF.

This clonotype was seen many times. This chain links TRBV4-2 with TRBJ2-1; 14 bases agree with TRBD2. Germline lookup yields CDR1 LGHNA and CDR2 YNFKEQ. The CDR3 loop spans 18 amino acids. With V trimmed by 1 base and J by 6 bases, 8 bases remained unmatched. CDR3 sequence reads: CASSQAIGTSGGGNEQFF. The CDR3 region has the DNA TGTGCCAGCAGCCAAGCAATAGGGACTAGCGGGGGCGGCAATGAGCAGTTCTTC.

The V and J genes are TRBV29-1 and TRBJ2-7, with TRBD2 matching over 9 bases. V was clipped by 3 bases and J by 6 bases; unmatched bases: 6. The CDR3 extends over 13 amino acids. In germline, CDR1 is SQVTM, CDR2 ANQGSEA. CDR3 sequence: CSVDAGGYSEQYF. The DNA of the CDR3 is TGCAGCGTTGACGCGGGAGGGTACTCCGAGCAGTACTTC.